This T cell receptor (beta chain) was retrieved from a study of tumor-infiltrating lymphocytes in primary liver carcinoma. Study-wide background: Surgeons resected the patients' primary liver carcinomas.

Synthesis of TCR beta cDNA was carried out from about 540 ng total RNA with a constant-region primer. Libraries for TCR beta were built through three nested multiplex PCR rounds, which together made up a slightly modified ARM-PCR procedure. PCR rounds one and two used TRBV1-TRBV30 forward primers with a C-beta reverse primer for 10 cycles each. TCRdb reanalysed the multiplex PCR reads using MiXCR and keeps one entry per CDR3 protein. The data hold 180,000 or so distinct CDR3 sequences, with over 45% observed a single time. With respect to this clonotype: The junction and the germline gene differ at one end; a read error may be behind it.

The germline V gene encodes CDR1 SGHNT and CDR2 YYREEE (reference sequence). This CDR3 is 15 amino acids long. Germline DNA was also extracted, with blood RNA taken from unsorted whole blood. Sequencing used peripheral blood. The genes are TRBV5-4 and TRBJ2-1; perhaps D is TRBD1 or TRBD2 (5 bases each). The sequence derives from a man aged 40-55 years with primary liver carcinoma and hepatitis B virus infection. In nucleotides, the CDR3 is TGTGGCAGCAGCTCCGAGGGGAGAACTCTTAATGAGCAGTTCTTC. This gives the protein CGSSSEGRTLNEQFF.